The rows below give T cell receptor beta chains drawn from one sample of a study of blood T cells in healthy people across ages. TCRdb called the 5' RACE reads again in MiXCR, with one record for every CDR3 protein. The profile shows around 620,000 distinct CDR3 sequences, about 25% of them singletons. The sequenced material came from blood. The receptors were gathered from a woman aged 70-85 years in good health. The CDR3 runs from the conserved cysteine through the conserved F or W. D genes are given only for firm matches. Clone size is given for some rows only: seen once, a few or many times, or a class if the clone is expanded.

DNA: TGCAGTCCGGGGTATAAAGAGACCTTC; CDR3: CSPGYKETF; J: TRBJ1-2; size: few; V: TRBV20-1; D: .
DNA: TGTGCCAGCAGAAACGCCGGGACAGGGTGTAACGGGGAGCTGTTTTTT; CDR3: CASRNAGTGCNGELFF; J: TRBJ2-2; size: .; V: TRBV6-6; D: TRBD1
DNA: TGTGCCAGCAGCTCGAACCGGGACAGGGGGCCGAACACTGAAGCTTTCTTT; CDR3: CASSSNRDRGPNTEAFF; J: TRBJ1-1; size: many; V: TRBV11-1; D: TRBD1
DNA: TGCGCCAGCAGCCCGGGGGGGACGGGTGAATATGGCTACACCTTC; CDR3: CASSPGGTGEYGYTF; J: TRBJ1-2; size: .; V: TRBV5-1; D: .
DNA: TGTGCCAGCAGGCTGACAGGCCAAGCTAACTATGGCTACACCTTC; CDR3: CASRLTGQANYGYTF; J: TRBJ1-2; size: .; V: TRBV7-2; D: .
DNA: TGCAGTGCTAGAGACAGAGGACTCTCTGGAAACACCATATATTTT; CDR3: CSARDRGLSGNTIYF; J: TRBJ1-3; size: .; V: TRBV20-1; D: .
DNA: TGCGCCAGCAGCTTTGGGGGGACAGGGAATGAAAAACTGTTTTTT; CDR3: CASSFGGTGNEKLFF; J: TRBJ1-4; size: .; V: TRBV5-1; D: TRBD1
DNA: TGTGCCAGCAGCCATGGACTAGCGGGGGGGACCCGCACAGATACGCAGTATTTT; CDR3: CASSHGLAGGTRTDTQYF; J: TRBJ2-3; size: .; V: TRBV3-1; D: TRBD2
DNA: TGTGCCAGCAGTGGAGCCGGGACAGCTACCTACGAGCAGTACTTC; CDR3: CASSGAGTATYEQYF; J: TRBJ2-7; size: few; V: TRBV6-6; D: TRBD1
DNA: TGTGCCAGCAGCTTACGAGGGAATCAGTACTTC; CDR3: CASSLRGNQYF; J: TRBJ2-4; size: .; V: TRBV7-2; D: .
DNA: TGCAGTGCTAGACCCTCAGACCGGTGGGCCAACTATGGCTACACCTTC; CDR3: CSARPSDRWANYGYTF; J: TRBJ1-2; size: .; V: TRBV20-1; D: .
DNA: TGTGCCAGCAGTTACACGACAGGGGTGAGCACTGAAGCTTTCTTT; CDR3: CASSYTTGVSTEAFF; J: TRBJ1-1; size: few; V: TRBV6-5; D: TRBD1
DNA: TGTGCCAGCAGCAAACTGGACGAATTCCACCCAGTTAGGGAGCAGTACTTC; CDR3: CASSKLDEFHPVREQYF; J: TRBJ2-7; size: few; V: TRBV21-1; D: .
DNA: TGTGCCAGCAGCTTAGGGGGTAGCGGTGGCTCCTACGAGCAGTACTTC; CDR3: CASSLGGSGGSYEQYF; J: TRBJ2-7; size: few; V: TRBV7-2; D: .
DNA: TGTGCCAGCAGCCCCCTAGGGTCCCTCCAAGAGACCCAGTACTTC; CDR3: CASSPLGSLQETQYF; J: TRBJ2-5; size: few; V: TRBV7-6; D: .
DNA: TGCAGTGCTATTCCTGGCGGGGGGGCCCTCAACACAGATACGCAGTATTTT; CDR3: CSAIPGGGALNTDTQYF; J: TRBJ2-3; size: few; V: TRBV20-1; D: TRBD2
DNA: TGTGCCAGCAGTCGAACCGGGACGGCCTATGGCTACACCTTC; CDR3: CASSRTGTAYGYTF; J: TRBJ1-2; size: few; V: TRBV3-1; D: .
DNA: TGTGCCAGCAGCCAAGCGACGGTCAATGAGCAGTTCTTC; CDR3: CASSQATVNEQFF; J: TRBJ2-1; size: .; V: TRBV3-1; D: .
DNA: TGTGCCAGCAGCCAAGAGGAAGGGACGGGGAAAGAGACCCAGTACTTC; CDR3: CASSQEEGTGKETQYF; J: TRBJ2-5; size: few; V: TRBV3-1; D: .
DNA: TGCGCCAGCAGCCCCCAACCTGAACTGAGGACCGGGGAGCTGTTTTTT; CDR3: CASSPQPELRTGELFF; J: TRBJ2-2; size: few; V: TRBV4-3; D: .
DNA: TGTGCCAGTAGTCCCCGACAGGGTGGATCCTACGAGCAGTACTTC; CDR3: CASSPRQGGSYEQYF; J: TRBJ2-7; size: few; V: TRBV19; D: TRBD1
DNA: TGCGCCAGCAGCCAACGATTCAGGGAAAAGGACAAAAACATTCAGTACTTC; CDR3: CASSQRFREKDKNIQYF; J: TRBJ2-4; size: .; V: TRBV4-3; D: .
DNA: TGTGCCAGCAGCAAACCCGCTCTAGCGGGGGGGCGGTGGTTGAACACCGGGGAGCTGTTTTTT; CDR3: CASSKPALAGGRWLNTGELFF; J: TRBJ2-2; size: .; V: TRBV21-1; D: .
DNA: TGCGCCAGCAGCTGGACCGGGACTAGCGGGGCGGAGACCCAGTACTTC; CDR3: CASSWTGTSGAETQYF; J: TRBJ2-5; size: .; V: TRBV5-1; D: TRBD2
DNA: TGCAGTGCTAGAGATGTCGGGCTAGCGGGGGCGGAGACCAAGTACTTC; CDR3: CSARDVGLAGAETKYF; J: TRBJ2-5; size: .; V: TRBV20-1; D: TRBD2
DNA: TGTGCCAGCGGCCAATACCGGGGCCAAGCTAACTATGGCTACACCTTC; CDR3: CASGQYRGQANYGYTF; J: TRBJ1-2; size: few; V: TRBV2; D: .
DNA: TGCGCCAGCAGCTTGGAACAGATAAGCACAGATACGCAGTATTTT; CDR3: CASSLEQISTDTQYF; J: TRBJ2-3; size: .; V: TRBV5-1; D: .
DNA: TGTGCCAGCAGTGCGAGGACAGGGCCTCTTAGTGAGCAGTACTTC; CDR3: CASSARTGPLSEQYF; J: TRBJ2-5; size: .; V: TRBV12-3/TRBV12-4; D: TRBD1
DNA: TGCAGTGCTAGTCGGGGGGGCCAGAGCAATGAGCAGTTCTTC; CDR3: CSASRGGQSNEQFF; J: TRBJ2-1; size: .; V: TRBV20-1; D: TRBD2
DNA: TGCAGCGGTATTTCTAGCGGGGGTCAAGAGACCCAGTACTTC; CDR3: CSGISSGGQETQYF; J: TRBJ2-5; size: once; V: TRBV29-1; D: TRBD2
DNA: TGTGCCAGCAGCTTAACGCCCGGGCTACCCCTCCACTTT; CDR3: CASSLTPGLPLHF; J: TRBJ1-6; size: .; V: TRBV7-3; D: .
DNA: TGCAGTGCTAGGACTAGCGGGGAAAACACCGGGGAGCTGTTTTTT; CDR3: CSARTSGENTGELFF; J: TRBJ2-2; size: few; V: TRBV20-1; D: TRBD2
DNA: TGCAGTGCTAGTGGGGGGGGACAGGGGAACGGCTACACCTTC; CDR3: CSASGGGQGNGYTF; J: TRBJ1-2; size: few; V: TRBV20-1; D: TRBD1
DNA: TGTGCCAGCTCATTCTCGACAGGGGAGGATGAAAAACTGTTTTTT; CDR3: CASSFSTGEDEKLFF; J: TRBJ1-4; size: .; V: TRBV18; D: TRBD1
DNA: TGTGCCAGTACGTTATCCTGGGGGTCGATGGATACGCAGTATTTT; CDR3: CASTLSWGSMDTQYF; J: TRBJ2-3; size: once; V: TRBV19; D: .
DNA: TGCGCCAGCAGCTTGGAGACTAGCGGGAAGGAGACCCAGTACTTC; CDR3: CASSLETSGKETQYF; J: TRBJ2-5; size: .; V: TRBV5-1; D: TRBD2
DNA: TGTGCCAGCAGCTTAGGTTTCGGGGACAGCCGGGCCTACGAGCAGTACTTC; CDR3: CASSLGFGDSRAYEQYF; J: TRBJ2-7; size: .; V: TRBV7-8; D: TRBD1
DNA: TGTGCCAGCTCAAATGGAAGACAGGTGATCGGGGGGCAGTATTTT; CDR3: CASSNGRQVIGGQYF; J: TRBJ2-3; size: few; V: TRBV18; D: .
DNA: TGTGCCAGCCTAAAGGAGGAATACAATGAGCAGTTCTTC; CDR3: CASLKEEYNEQFF; J: TRBJ2-1; size: .; V: TRBV2; D: .
DNA: TGTGCCAGCAGGGACACAACTAATGAAAAACTGTTTTTT; CDR3: CASRDTTNEKLFF; J: TRBJ1-4; size: .; V: TRBV5-1; D: .
DNA: TGCGCCAGCACCTGGGGTAGCGGTAACACCGGGGAGCTGTTTTTT; CDR3: CASTWGSGNTGELFF; J: TRBJ2-2; size: once; V: TRBV5-1; D: .
DNA: TGCAGTGCTAGGACCGGGGGGGATTACGAGCAGTACTTC; CDR3: CSARTGGDYEQYF; J: TRBJ2-7; size: few; V: TRBV20-1; D: TRBD2
DNA: TGCAGCGCAACGCAGGACTCTGGAAACACCATATATTTT; CDR3: CSATQDSGNTIYF; J: TRBJ1-3; size: .; V: TRBV29-1; D: .
DNA: TGCGCCAGCAGCCTAACGAGACCCGGGGCCACTGAAGCTTTCTTT; CDR3: CASSLTRPGATEAFF; J: TRBJ1-1; size: .; V: TRBV5-1; D: .
DNA: TGCAGCGCGGGACAAACCTACGAGCAGTACTTC; CDR3: CSAGQTYEQYF; J: TRBJ2-7; size: many; V: TRBV29-1; D: .
DNA: TGTGCCAGCAGACCCAGCGGACAGGGGGCTTTTGAAGCTTTCTTT; CDR3: CASRPSGQGAFEAFF; J: TRBJ1-1; size: few; V: TRBV28; D: TRBD1
DNA: TGCAGCGTTGGGAGGTGGGACACCCATTATATTCAAGAGACCCAGTACTTC; CDR3: CSVGRWDTHYIQETQYF; J: TRBJ2-5; size: many; V: TRBV29-1; D: .
DNA: TGCGCCAGCAGCCAAGAAGTGACTAGCGGGGGTCCCTCTGGGGCCAACGTCCTGACTTTC; CDR3: CASSQEVTSGGPSGANVLTF; J: TRBJ2-6; size: .; V: TRBV4-3; D: TRBD2
DNA: TGTGCCATCAGCCCCCGTACAGGGGGCAAAGGCCTCTATGGCTACACCTTC; CDR3: CAISPRTGGKGLYGYTF; J: TRBJ1-2; size: few; V: TRBV10-3; D: TRBD1
DNA: TGTGCCAGCAGTTTCCAGCTCCAAGAGACCCAGTACTTC; CDR3: CASSFQLQETQYF; J: TRBJ2-5; size: .; V: TRBV12-3/TRBV12-4; D: .
DNA: TGCGCCAGCAGCGAGGGACTAGCGGGGCGGGAGACCCAGTACTTC; CDR3: CASSEGLAGRETQYF; J: TRBJ2-5; size: .; V: TRBV5-1; D: TRBD2
DNA: TGCGCCAGCAGCACGCCAGCGTCCCGGGACAGGGTTGATCAGCCCCAGCATTTT; CDR3: CASSTPASRDRVDQPQHF; J: TRBJ1-5; size: few; V: TRBV4-3; D: TRBD1
DNA: TGTGCCACCAGCAGAGATCCCACGACAGTACCGGGGAATGAGCAGTTCTTC; CDR3: CATSRDPTTVPGNEQFF; J: TRBJ2-1; size: .; V: TRBV15; D: .
DNA: TGTGCCAGCAGCTTAGGAGGAAGCGGGGGGCAAGAGACCCAGTACTTC; CDR3: CASSLGGSGGQETQYF; J: TRBJ2-5; size: few; V: TRBV7-2; D: TRBD2